The entry below describes one TCR beta chain. Its specificity is not known. V lost 7 bases and J 0 bases, leaving 7 bases between the germline ends. CDR3 size: 13 residues. Germline-derived CDR1 and CDR2 are MNHNS and SASEGT. The data belong to a study of beta chain features in type 1 diabetes. Study in general: No age, gender or cell yield differences were seen between patients and healthy donors.

Study-level findings and limits: Whether HLA type affects TCRB rearrangement stayed undetermined in the present work. The study found fewer insertions and more deletions at VDJ junctions in type 1 diabetes patients.

Every participating donor gave one draw, a heparinised blood sample averaging about 100 mL. Since all of the isolated RNA was reverse transcribed, expressed TCRB transcripts were what got sequenced. Data came from immunoSEQ multiplex PCR; TCRdb stores just in-frame clones and leaves some out. The repertoire consists of about 210,000 clones, with roughly a tenth occurring once and the leading ten covering 1% to 1.5%. The source is a young man in good health. J is TRBJ2-1 and V is TRBV6-1; D gene unclear. Sequencing was performed on central memory CD4+ T cells from blood. The CDR3 spells CASKIFSYNEQFF. The CDR3 region has the DNA TGTGCCAGCAAAATCTTCTCCTACAATGAGCAGTTCTTC.